This T cell receptor (beta chain) was documented in a study of identical twins. Each CDR3 protein is one row after TCRdb ran MiXCR on the 5' RACE reads. The data contain a few hundred thousand distinct CDR3 sequences, 9.5% to 10% of them seen just once; the ten biggest clones take up roughly 3.2%. Study results and caveats: Reduced insertions were recorded for abundant cord blood beta clonotypes, with no such pattern in memory repertoires. Invariant cells of the MAIT and iNKT types might have partly distorted the zero-insertion analyses. Conclusions were based on cross-sectional statistical analysis, without following the same donors. Sequences that were out-of-frame, alpha and twin-shared displayed an excess of low generation probability.

V was pared by 4 bases and J by 5 bases, with 21 bases between. CDR1 is MDHEN and CDR2 is SYDVKM in the germline V gene. The CDR3 is 16 amino acids. In regard to this clonotype: Its antigen is not known.

These data are also associated with another study on yellow fever vaccine responses in identical twins.

This chain joins TRBV28 and TRBJ2-7; tentatively, D is TRBD1 (7 bases). The sequence was obtained from a woman between 18 and 29 years old in good health. Sequencing was performed on PBMCs. CDR3 DNA: TGTGCCAGCAGTTCACCGGTCGGGCAGGGGGAGGACGAGCAGTACTTC. Its translation is CASSSPVGQGEDEQYF.